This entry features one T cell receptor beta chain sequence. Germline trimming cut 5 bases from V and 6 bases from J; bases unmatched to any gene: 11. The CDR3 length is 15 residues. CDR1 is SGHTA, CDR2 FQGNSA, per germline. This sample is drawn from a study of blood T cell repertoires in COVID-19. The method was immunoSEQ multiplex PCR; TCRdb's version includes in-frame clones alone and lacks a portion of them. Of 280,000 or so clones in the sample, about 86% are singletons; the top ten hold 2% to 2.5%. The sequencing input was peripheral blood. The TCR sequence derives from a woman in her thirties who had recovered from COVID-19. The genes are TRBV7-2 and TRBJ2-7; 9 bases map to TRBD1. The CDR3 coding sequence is TGTGCCAGCAGCACCCATCCGGGACAGGGCGGCGAGCAGTACTTC. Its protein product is CASSTHPGQGGEQYF.